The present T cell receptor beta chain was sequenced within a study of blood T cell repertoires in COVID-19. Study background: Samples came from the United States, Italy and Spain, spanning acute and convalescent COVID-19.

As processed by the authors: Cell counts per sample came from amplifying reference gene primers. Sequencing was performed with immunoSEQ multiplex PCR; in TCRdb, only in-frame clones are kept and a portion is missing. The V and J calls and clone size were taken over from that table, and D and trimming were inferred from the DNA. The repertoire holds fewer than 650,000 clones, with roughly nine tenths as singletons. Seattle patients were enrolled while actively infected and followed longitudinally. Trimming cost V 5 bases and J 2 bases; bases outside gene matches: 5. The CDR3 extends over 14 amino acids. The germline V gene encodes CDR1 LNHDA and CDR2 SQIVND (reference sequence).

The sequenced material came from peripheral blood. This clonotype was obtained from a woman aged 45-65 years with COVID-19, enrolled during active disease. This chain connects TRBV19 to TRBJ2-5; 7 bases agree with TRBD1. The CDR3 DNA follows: TGTGCCAGTAGTCTCCGGGACAGTCAAGAGACCCAGTACTTC. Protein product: CASSLRDSQETQYF.